This T cell receptor (beta chain) was recorded in a study of cytomegalovirus exposure and HLA in healthy donors. This PCR relied on a set of 60 Vbeta primers and 13 Jbeta primers. Using immunoSEQ multiplex PCR, the repertoire was profiled, and TCRdb retains in-frame clones only, with some absent. Of under 70,000 clones listed, approximately 71% are singletons. The study, taken as a whole, reports: Excluded were some V segments that proved indistinguishable, including TRBV6-2 and TRBV6-3. Reportedly, TCR beta sequences accurately predicted HLA-A and HLA-B alleles in most subjects. Cytomegalovirus-associated TCR beta chains were listed, numbering more than 150.

Per the germline V gene, CDR1 is ENHRY and CDR2 is SYGVKD. The CDR3 spans 13 residues. V was clipped by 4 bases and J by 4 bases, with 11 bases between them. A word on this clone: What it binds is unknown.

Sequenced input: PBMCs. This sequence joins TRBV10-3 and TRBJ2-7; no reliable D call. The source of this sequence is a woman aged 30 to 39 in good health and CMV-seronegative. CDR3: CAISVYSSYEQYF. In DNA, the CDR3 is TGTGCCATCAGTGTGTACAGTTCGTACGAGCAGTACTTC.